These 6 T cell receptor beta chains were all obtained from the same sample, sequenced in a study of CD8 T cells in Susac syndrome. RNA amounts of about 0.5 to 1 ug underwent reverse transcription with random hexamers. TCRdb reprocessed the immunoSEQ multiplex PCR reads via MiXCR and lists one record per CDR3 protein. The sample lists about 280,000 distinct CDR3 sequences, about 85% occurring once. Sequenced material: CD8+ T cells from PBMCs. The receptors shown here come from a human donor with multiple sclerosis.

V gene TRBV6-1 combines with J gene TRBJ2-1, with a tentative D call TRBD2 (5 bases). The CDR3 length is 13 residues. Trimming took 2 bases from V and 12 from J, leaving 14 bases between them. Germline CDR1 reads MNHNS; CDR2 reads SASEGT. This chain's CDR3 is CASSEYIAKGQFF. CDR3 DNA sequence: TGTGCCAGCAGTGAATATATAGCGAAGGGGCAGTTCTTC.

The V call is TRBV15, the J call TRBJ2-1; no definite D call. This CDR3 is 17 amino acids long. The V and J ends lost 3 bases and 0 bases respectively, with 15 bases between them. Germline CDR1 reads LNHNV; CDR2 reads YYDKDF (reference sequence). The CDR3 region has the DNA TGTGCCACCAGCAGCCCTACGATCCAGAGCTCCTACAATGAGCAGTTCTTC. Protein sequence: CATSSPTIQSSYNEQFF.

In the case of this clonotype: Because the CDR3 is missing its conserved closing phenylalanine or tryptophan, this is likely a read error. The chain employs TRBV27 and TRBJ2-2, with D hard to call. CDR1 and CDR2 (germline): MNHEY, SMNVEV (reference sequence). V dropped 1 base and J dropped 1 base, with 7 bases sitting between them. This CDR3 contains 15 residues. CDR3 residues: CASSLYRENTGELFL. As DNA, the CDR3 is TGTGCCAGCAGTTTATATAGGGAGAACACCGGGGAGCTGTTTCTT.

The rearrangement uses TRBV11-2 and TRBJ2-2; D may be TRBD1 (5 bases). The CDR3 runs to 16 residues. Germline loops: CDR1 SGHAT, CDR2 FQNNGV. Trimming removed 5 bases at V and 0 bases at J, with 13 bases between. The CDR3 sequence: CASSPSYRTNTGELFF. The CDR3, as DNA: TGTGCCAGCAGCCCCTCGTACAGGACGAACACCGGGGAGCTGTTTTTT.

J is TRBJ1-5 and V is TRBV19; TRBD1 matches 9 bases. Germline V gene lookup returns CDR1 LNHDA and CDR2 SQIVND (reference sequence). The CDR3 totals 17 residues. After removal of 1 base from V and 8 bases from J, the junction contained 12 bases not matched to a gene. The DNA of the CDR3 is TGTGCCAGTAGTATAGGGGCGTCGGGACAGGGCCTTGAGCCCCAGCATTTT. Translating gives CASSIGASGQGLEPQHF.

This sequence joins TRBV29-1 and TRBJ2-1; 10 nucleotides line up with TRBD2. The germline V gene has CDR1 SQVTM and CDR2 ANQGSEA. The CDR3 consists of 16 residues. The trim removed 6 bases at V and 4 bases at J, leaving 12 bases unmatched. CDR3 loop: CSVTGSGRAVYNEQFF. Written as DNA, the CDR3 is TGCAGCGTGACAGGCAGCGGGAGGGCCGTATACAATGAGCAGTTCTTC.